This T cell receptor beta chain comes out of a study of blood T cells in healthy people across ages. General study results and limits: CMV infection status of these donors was not known. In long-lived donors, naive CD4+ cell counts and diversity exceeded those of aged donors.

A note on this clonotype: What it binds is unknown.

Together with a sample-barcoded 5' primer, a J-beta primer mix was included in a second PCR lasting roughly 7 to 11 cycles. TCRdb independently ran MiXCR on the 5' RACE reads; one entry per CDR3 protein. The table has roughly 1.5 million distinct CDR3 sequences, less than 45% seen once. The sequencing sample was made of blood. This receptor was obtained from a woman between 18 and 30 years old in good health.

The CDR3 region is CASSFHTPQLHGTGELFF. The CDR3 nucleotides read TGTGCCAGCAGCTTCCACACCCCCCAACTTCACGGCACCGGGGAGCTGTTTTTT. This rearrangement joins TRBV7-9 to TRBJ2-2; D is unresolved. CDR3 length: 18 residues. The germline gives CDR1 SEHNR, CDR2 FQNEAQ (reference sequence). Between the trimmed V and J ends, which lost 3 bases and 4 bases, there was a span of 21 bases.